The TCR beta chain described here comes from a study of regulatory T cells in long-lasting Graves disease. In the study overall: Persistent Graves' disease denoted over 5 years of antithyroid drugs plus positive TSH receptor antibodies.

Time point: persistent/refractory GD, antithyroid drugs over 5 years with positive TRAb. Construction of the TCR library relied on RNA isolated from PBMCs. With iRepertoire HTBI primers and Arm-PCR of CDR3 regions, TCR beta libraries were built. A single record per CDR3 protein comes from TCRdb applying MiXCR to the multiplex PCR reads. The sample consists of fewer than 550,000 distinct CDR3 sequences, around a fifth of them appearing once. Per germline, CDR1 MRHNA and CDR2 SNTAGT. V lost 0 bases and J lost 3; bases outside the gene matches: 1. The CDR3 sequence is 14 residues long. This clonotype was detected ten times or more.

V usage is TRBV6-4 and J usage is TRBJ1-1; 7 bases are shared with TRBD1. This specimen was peripheral blood mononuclear cells (PBMCs), taken when the disease was refractory, from a patient treated with antithyroid drugs. The source of this sequence is a female donor with Graves disease. The CDR3 bases are TGTGCCAGCAGTGACTCTGACAGGGACACTGAAGCTTTCTTT. Protein product: CASSDSDRDTEAFF.